This T cell receptor (beta chain) appears in the sequencing data of a study of T-cell memory formation after mild COVID-19. About the study: TCR clustering was largely donor specific.

Using its own MiXCR run on the 5' RACE reads, TCRdb lists one record per CDR3 protein. The sample consists of about 140,000 distinct CDR3 sequences, around 15% of them appearing once. Trimming removed 0 bases at V and 2 bases at J, with 11 bases between. Germline V lookup: CDR1 LNHNV, CDR2 YYDKDF (reference sequence). The CDR3 spans 15 residues. General study findings and limits: Pre-infection memory contained some responding clones, which suggested that cross-reactive memory had joined.

Sample share makes this clonotype medium-sized. Its antigen is not identified. The sample was PBMCs or a T cell subset sorted from them (not recorded which). J is TRBJ2-7 and V is TRBV15, with D hard to call. This clonotype was sampled from an adult woman who had mild COVID-19 (a few samples of this study predate the infection). Cell type and time point are not known. The CDR3 coding sequence is TGTGCCACCAGCAGAGATTCGGCAGGTGCCTACGAGCAGTACTTC. Its protein product is CATSRDSAGAYEQYF. The whole variable domain, filled in from reference TRBV15 and TRBJ2-7, reads DAMVIQNPRYQVTQFGKPVTLSCSQTLNHNVMYWYQQKSSQAPKLLFHYYDKDFNNEADTPDNFQSRRPNTSFCFLDIRSPGLGDTAMYLCATSRDSAGAYEQYFGPGTRLTVT.